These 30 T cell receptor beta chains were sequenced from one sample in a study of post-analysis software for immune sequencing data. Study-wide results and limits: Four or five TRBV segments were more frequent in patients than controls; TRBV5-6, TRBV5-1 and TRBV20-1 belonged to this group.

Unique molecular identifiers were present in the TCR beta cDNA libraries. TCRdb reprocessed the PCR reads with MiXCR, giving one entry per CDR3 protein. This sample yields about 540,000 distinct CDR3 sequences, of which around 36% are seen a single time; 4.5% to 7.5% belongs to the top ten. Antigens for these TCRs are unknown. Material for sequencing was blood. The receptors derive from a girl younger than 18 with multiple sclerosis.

As DNA, the CDR3 is TGTGCCAGCAGCCAAGAGGTTGGGGGGCCCGGCTACACCTTC. This sequence encodes CASSQEVGGPGYTF. This chain links TRBV3-1 with TRBJ1-2, with D tentatively TRBD1 (6 bases). This CDR3 is 14 amino acids long. Per the germline V gene, CDR1 is LGHDT and CDR2 is YNNKEL (reference sequence). Trimming took off 0 bases at V and 8 bases at J, with 13 bases between the two ends.

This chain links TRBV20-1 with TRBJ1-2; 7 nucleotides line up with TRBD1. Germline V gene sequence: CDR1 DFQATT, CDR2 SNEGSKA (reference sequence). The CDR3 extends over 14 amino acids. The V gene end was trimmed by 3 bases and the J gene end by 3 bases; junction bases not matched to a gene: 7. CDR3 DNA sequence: TGCAGTGCTAGGCCCCCAGGGGGGTACTATGGCTACACCTTC. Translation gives CSARPPGGYYGYTF.

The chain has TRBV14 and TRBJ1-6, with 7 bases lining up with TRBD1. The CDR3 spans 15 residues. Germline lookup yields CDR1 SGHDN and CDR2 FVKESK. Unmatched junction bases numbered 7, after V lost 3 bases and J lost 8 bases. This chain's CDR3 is CASSQLTGIHSPLHF. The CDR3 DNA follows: TGTGCCAGCAGCCAGTTGACAGGGATACATTCACCCCTCCACTTT.

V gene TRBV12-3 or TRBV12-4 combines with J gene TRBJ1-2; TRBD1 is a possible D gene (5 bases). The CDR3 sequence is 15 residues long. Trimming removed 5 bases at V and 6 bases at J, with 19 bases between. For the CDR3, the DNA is TGTGCCAGCAGTCCCCCCTTGGGGGGGGAGGATGGCTACACCTTC. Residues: CASSPPLGGEDGYTF.

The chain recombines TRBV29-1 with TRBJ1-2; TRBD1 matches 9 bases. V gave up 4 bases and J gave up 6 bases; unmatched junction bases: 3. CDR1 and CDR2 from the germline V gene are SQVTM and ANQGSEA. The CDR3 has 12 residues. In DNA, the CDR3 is TGCAGCGTTGCCCGGACAGGGGATGGCTACACCTTC. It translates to CSVARTGDGYTF.

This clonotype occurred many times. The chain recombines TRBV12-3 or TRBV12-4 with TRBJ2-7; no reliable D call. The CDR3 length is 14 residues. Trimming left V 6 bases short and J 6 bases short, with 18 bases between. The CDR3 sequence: CASRPPLRYGEQYF. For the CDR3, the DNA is TGTGCCAGCAGGCCCCCACTTAGGTACGGCGAGCAGTACTTC.

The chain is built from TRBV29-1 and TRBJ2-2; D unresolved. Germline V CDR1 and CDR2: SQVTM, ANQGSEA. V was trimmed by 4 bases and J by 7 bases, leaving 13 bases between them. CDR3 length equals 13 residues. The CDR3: CSVAHTKGGELFF. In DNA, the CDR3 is TGCAGCGTTGCCCATACTAAGGGCGGGGAGCTGTTTTTT.

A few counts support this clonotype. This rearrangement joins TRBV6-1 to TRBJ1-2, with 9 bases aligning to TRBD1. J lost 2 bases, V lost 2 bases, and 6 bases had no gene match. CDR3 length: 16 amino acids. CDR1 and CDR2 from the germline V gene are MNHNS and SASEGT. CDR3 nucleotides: TGTGCCAGCAGTGAATCATGGGACAGGGCGAACTATGGCTACACCTTC. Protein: CASSESWDRANYGYTF.

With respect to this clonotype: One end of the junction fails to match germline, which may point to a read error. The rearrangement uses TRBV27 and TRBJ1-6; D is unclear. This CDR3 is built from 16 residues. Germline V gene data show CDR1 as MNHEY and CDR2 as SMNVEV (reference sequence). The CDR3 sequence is CASSPSGVGPLSPPHF. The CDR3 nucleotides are TGTGCCAGCAGCCCCTCCGGGGTAGGACCTTTGTCACCCCCCCACTTT.

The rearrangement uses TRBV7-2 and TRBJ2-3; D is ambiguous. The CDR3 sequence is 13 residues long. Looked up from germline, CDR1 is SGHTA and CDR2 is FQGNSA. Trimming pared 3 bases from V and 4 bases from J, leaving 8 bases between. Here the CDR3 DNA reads TGTGCCAGCAGCTTCTTGTTTTCAGATACGCAGTATTTT. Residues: CASSFLFSDTQYF.

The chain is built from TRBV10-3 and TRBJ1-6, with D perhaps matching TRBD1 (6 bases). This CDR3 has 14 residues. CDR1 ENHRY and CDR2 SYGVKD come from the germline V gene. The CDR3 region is CATQGQGSNSPLHF. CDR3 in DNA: TGTGCGACTCAGGGGCAGGGAAGTAATTCACCCCTCCACTTT.

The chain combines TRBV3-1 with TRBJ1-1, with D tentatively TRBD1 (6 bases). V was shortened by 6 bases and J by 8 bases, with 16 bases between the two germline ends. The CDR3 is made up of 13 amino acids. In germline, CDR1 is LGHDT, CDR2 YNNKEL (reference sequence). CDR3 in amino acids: CASRSEGGEEAFF. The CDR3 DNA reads TGTGCCAGCAGATCCGAGGGGGGAGAAGAAGCTTTCTTT.

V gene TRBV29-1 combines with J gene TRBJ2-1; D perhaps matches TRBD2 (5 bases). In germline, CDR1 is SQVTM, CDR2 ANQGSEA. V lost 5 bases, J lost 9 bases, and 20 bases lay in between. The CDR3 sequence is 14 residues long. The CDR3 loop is CSVLPRGRRSEQFF. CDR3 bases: TGCAGCGTTCTTCCGAGAGGGAGACGCAGTGAGCAGTTCTTC.

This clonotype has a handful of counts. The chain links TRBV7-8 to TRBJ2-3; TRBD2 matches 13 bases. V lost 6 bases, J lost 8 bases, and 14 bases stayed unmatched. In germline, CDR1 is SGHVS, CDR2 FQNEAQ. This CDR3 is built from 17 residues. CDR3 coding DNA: TGTGCCAGCAGACTAAACAAGGGACTAGCGGGGAGTTTTACGCAGTATTTT. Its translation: CASRLNKGLAGSFTQYF.

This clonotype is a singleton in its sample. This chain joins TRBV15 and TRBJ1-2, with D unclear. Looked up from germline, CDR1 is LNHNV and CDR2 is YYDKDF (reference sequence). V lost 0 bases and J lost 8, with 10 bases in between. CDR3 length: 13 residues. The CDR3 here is CATSRDRFSGYTF. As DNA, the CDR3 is TGTGCCACCAGCAGAGACCGATTTAGCGGCTACACCTTC.

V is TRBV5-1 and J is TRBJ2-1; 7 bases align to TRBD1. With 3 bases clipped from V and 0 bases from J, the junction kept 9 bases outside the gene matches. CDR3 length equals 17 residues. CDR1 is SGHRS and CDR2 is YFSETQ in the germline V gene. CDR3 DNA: TGCGCCAGCAGCTCTCGGGACAGAGCCATCTCCTACAATGAGCAGTTCTTC. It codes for CASSSRDRAISYNEQFF.

CDR3 nucleotides: TGTGCCAGCAGCAAAGTAGAGGCGCGCGGCTACACCTTC. This translates into CASSKVEARGYTF. This rearrangement joins TRBV21-1 to TRBJ1-2; the table's D call TRBD1 went unverified against the DNA. TRBV21-1 is an annotated pseudogene. The CDR3 extends over 13 amino acids.

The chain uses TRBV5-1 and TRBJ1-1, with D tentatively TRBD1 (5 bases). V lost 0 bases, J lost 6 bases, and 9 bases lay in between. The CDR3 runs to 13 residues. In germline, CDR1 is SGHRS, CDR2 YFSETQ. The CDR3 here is CASSLAGTAEAFF. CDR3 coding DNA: TGCGCCAGCAGCTTGGCAGGGACCGCTGAAGCTTTCTTT.

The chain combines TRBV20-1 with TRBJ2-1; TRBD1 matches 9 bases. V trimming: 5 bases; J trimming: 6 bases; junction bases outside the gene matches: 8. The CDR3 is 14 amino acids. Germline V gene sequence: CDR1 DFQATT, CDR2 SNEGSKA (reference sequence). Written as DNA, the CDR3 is TGCAGTGCTGCTAGACAGGGGGGAGGCAATGAGCAGTTCTTC. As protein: CSAARQGGGNEQFF.

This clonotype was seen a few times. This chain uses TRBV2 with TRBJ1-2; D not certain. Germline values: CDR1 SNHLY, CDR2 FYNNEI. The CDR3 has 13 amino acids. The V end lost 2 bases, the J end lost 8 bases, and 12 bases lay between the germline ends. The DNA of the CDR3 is TGTGCCAGCAGTGAAACCTGGGCAAGCGGCTACACCTTC. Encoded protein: CASSETWASGYTF.

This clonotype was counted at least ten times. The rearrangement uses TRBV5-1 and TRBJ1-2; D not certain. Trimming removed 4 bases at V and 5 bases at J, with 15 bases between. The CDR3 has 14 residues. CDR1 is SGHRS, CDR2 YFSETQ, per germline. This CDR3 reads CASSHEGGSYGYTF. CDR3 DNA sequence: TGCGCCAGCAGCCACGAGGGAGGGTCGTATGGCTACACCTTC.

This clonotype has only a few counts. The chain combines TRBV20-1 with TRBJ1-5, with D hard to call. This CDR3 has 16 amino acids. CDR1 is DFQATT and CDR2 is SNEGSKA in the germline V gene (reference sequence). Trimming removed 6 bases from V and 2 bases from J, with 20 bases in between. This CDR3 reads CSALPWGTTGNQPQHF. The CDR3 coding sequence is TGCAGTGCCCTCCCCTGGGGAACAACGGGCAATCAGCCCCAGCATTTT.

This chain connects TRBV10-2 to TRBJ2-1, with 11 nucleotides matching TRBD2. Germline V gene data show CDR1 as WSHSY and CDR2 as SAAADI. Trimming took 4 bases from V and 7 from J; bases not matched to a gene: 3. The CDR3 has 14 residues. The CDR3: CASSVAGGGNEQFF. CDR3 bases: TGCGCCAGCAGTGTAGCGGGGGGGGGAAATGAGCAGTTCTTC.

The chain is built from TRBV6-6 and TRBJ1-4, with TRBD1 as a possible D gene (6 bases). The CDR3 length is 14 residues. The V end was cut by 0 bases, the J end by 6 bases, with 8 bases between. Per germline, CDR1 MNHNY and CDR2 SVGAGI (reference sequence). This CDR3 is CASSYSGGDEKLFF. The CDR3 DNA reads TGTGCCAGCAGTTACTCAGGGGGAGATGAAAAACTGTTTTTT.

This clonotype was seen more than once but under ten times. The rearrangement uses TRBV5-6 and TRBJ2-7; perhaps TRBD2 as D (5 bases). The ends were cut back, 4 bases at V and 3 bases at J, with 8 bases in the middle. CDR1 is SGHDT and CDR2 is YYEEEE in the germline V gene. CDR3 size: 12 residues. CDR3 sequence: CASSGGFYEQYF. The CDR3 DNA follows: TGTGCCAGCAGCGGAGGCTTCTACGAGCAGTACTTC. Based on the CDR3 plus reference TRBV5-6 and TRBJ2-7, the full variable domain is DAGVTQSPTHLIKTRGQQVTLRCSPKSGHDTVSWYQQALGQGPQFIFQYYEEEERQRGNFPDRFSGHQFPNYSSELNVNALLLGDSALYLCASSGGFYEQYFGPGTRLTVT.

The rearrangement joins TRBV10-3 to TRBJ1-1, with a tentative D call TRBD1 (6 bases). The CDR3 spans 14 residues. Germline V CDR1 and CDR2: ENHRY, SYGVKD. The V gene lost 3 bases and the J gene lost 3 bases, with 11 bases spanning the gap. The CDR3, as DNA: TGTGCCATCAGTGACAGGGGAGGGGACACTGAAGCTTTCTTT. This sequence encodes CAISDRGGDTEAFF.

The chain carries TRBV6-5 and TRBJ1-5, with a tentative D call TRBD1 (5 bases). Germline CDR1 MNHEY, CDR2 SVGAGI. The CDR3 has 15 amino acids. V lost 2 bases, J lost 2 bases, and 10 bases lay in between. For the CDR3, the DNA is TGTGCCAGCAGTTACGGAAGGGGTGGCAATCAGCCCCAGCATTTT. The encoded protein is CASSYGRGGNQPQHF.

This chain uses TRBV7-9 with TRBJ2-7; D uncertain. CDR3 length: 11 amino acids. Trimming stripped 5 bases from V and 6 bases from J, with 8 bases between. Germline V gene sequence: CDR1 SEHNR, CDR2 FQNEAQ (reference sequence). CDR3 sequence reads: CASSTGPEQYF. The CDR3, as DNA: TGTGCCAGCAGCACTGGACCCGAGCAGTACTTC.

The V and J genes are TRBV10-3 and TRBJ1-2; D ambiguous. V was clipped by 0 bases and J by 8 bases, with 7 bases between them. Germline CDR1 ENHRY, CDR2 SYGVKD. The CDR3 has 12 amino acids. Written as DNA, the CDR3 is TGTGCCATCAGTGAGTCGAGGGAGGGCTACACCTTC. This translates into CAISESREGYTF.

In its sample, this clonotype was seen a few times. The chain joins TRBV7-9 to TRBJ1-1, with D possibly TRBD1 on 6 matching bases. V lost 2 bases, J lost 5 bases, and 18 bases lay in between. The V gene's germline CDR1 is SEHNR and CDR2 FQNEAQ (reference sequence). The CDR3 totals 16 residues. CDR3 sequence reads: CASSLPLQGRRTEAFF. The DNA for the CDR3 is TGTGCCAGCAGCTTACCCCTACAGGGAAGGAGGACTGAAGCTTTCTTT.